The 30 T cell receptor beta chains presented below share a single source sample, sequenced in a study of shared clonotypes between healthy human individuals. Assay used: immunoSEQ multiplex PCR; TCRdb lists only in-frame clones, some missing. The sample has 2,500,000 or so clones; 80% to 95% are singletons. Input material: naive CD4+ T cells from PBMCs. Subset reported: CD45RA+ positively selected. The source is a man aged 18 to 30 in good health. Some clones in this sample may be carry-over from other donors' samples.

The chain recombines TRBV28 with TRBJ1-3; D remains unclear. Germline values: CDR1 MDHEN, CDR2 SYDVKM. The CDR3 spans 14 residues. With 7 bases removed from V and 3 bases from J, the gap between germline ends came to 13 bases. As DNA, the CDR3 is TGTGCCAGCAAAGGGAGGCTCTTTGGAAACACCATATATTTT. Translated, it gives CASKGRLFGNTIYF.

The V gene is TRBV9, the J gene TRBJ2-4; D might be TRBD1 (6 bases). The CDR3 covers 13 residues. Trimming removed 4 bases from V and 8 bases from J, with 13 bases in between. Germline loops: CDR1 SGDLS, CDR2 YYNGEE. The CDR3 region has the DNA TGTGCCAGCAGCTCAGGGGTCACGGACATTCAGTACTTC. Translation: CASSSGVTDIQYF.

The chain uses TRBV5-1 and TRBJ1-2; D is unclear. The CDR3 contains 14 residues. The germline CDR1 and CDR2 sequences are SGHRS and YFSETQ. The V gene lost 0 bases and the J gene lost 6 bases, with 12 bases spanning the gap. For the CDR3, the DNA is TGCGCCAGCAGCTTGGGGCAGGTAACGGATGGCTACACCTTC. Residues: CASSLGQVTDGYTF.

For the CDR3, the DNA is TGTGCCAGCAGTTTATCGACAGGGAGCAATTCACCCCTCCACTTT. This codes for CASSLSTGSNSPLHF. The genes are TRBV27 and TRBJ1-6; 7 nucleotides line up with TRBD1. The CDR3 extends over 15 amino acids. The trim removed 0 bases at V and 7 bases at J, leaving 3 bases unmatched. CDR1 and CDR2 from the germline V gene are MNHEY and SMNVEV (reference sequence).

V is TRBV28 and J is TRBJ1-5; D is perhaps TRBD1 (5 bases). The V end lost 6 bases, the J end lost 6 bases, and 15 bases lay between the germline ends. CDR1 and CDR2 (germline): MDHEN, SYDVKM. The CDR3 runs to 14 residues. The CDR3 loop is CASRGTVEGQPQHF. DNA for the CDR3: TGTGCCAGCAGGGGGACTGTAGAAGGTCAGCCCCAGCATTTT.

The V and J genes are TRBV6-5 and TRBJ1-3, with D tentatively TRBD1 (5 bases). The CDR3 is 15 amino acids. V lost 4 bases and J lost 4, with 14 bases in between. CDR1 MNHEY and CDR2 SVGAGI come from the germline V gene. The CDR3 spells CASSFGDGRGNTIYF. The CDR3 DNA is TGTGCCAGCAGTTTCGGGGACGGACGGGGAAACACCATATATTTT.

The rearrangement uses TRBV5-4 and TRBJ2-1; 11 nucleotides agree with TRBD2. This CDR3 is built from 14 residues. The germline gives CDR1 SGHNT, CDR2 YYREEE (reference sequence). V lost 3 bases, J lost 9 bases, and 5 bases stayed unmatched. The CDR3 region is CASSSSGRIGEQFF. The CDR3 DNA reads as TGTGCCAGCAGCTCTAGCGGGAGGATCGGTGAGCAGTTCTTC.

V gene TRBV6-4 combines with J gene TRBJ2-3; 10 nucleotides align to TRBD2. The CDR3 totals 16 residues. V gave up 6 bases and J gave up 9 bases; unmatched junction bases: 15. Germline V gene sequence: CDR1 MRHNA, CDR2 SNTAGT. The CDR3 here is CASSPGEAGGGSTQYF. The CDR3 nucleotides read TGTGCCAGCAGCCCCGGAGAAGCGGGAGGGGGGAGCACGCAGTATTTT.

This clone came up once. CDR3 loop: CSAVGQATYEQYF. CDR3 DNA: TGCAGCGCCGTCGGACAGGCGACCTACGAGCAGTACTTC. The J gene is TRBJ2-7, the V gene TRBV29-1; 7 bases are a match to TRBD1. The CDR3 runs 13 residues. J lost 2 bases, V lost 7 bases, and 8 bases had no gene match. Germline loops: CDR1 SQVTM, CDR2 ANQGSEA.

The chain has TRBV7-3 and TRBJ1-2; no firm D call. CDR1 and CDR2 from the germline V gene are SGHTA and FQGTGA. This CDR3 is 13 amino acids long. V lost 6 bases to trimming and J lost 0 bases, with 8 bases between them. The CDR3 protein is CASRLTSNYGYTF. CDR3 DNA sequence: TGTGCCAGCAGGCTGACCTCTAACTATGGCTACACCTTC.

The chain carries TRBV14 and TRBJ2-1; no definite D call. CDR3 length: 14 residues. Germline V gene sequence: CDR1 SGHDN, CDR2 FVKESK. Trimming took off 4 bases at V and 1 base at J, with 8 bases between the two ends. CDR3 DNA sequence: TGTGCCAGCAGCCCTTTAATATCCTACAATGAGCAGTTCTTC. Protein sequence: CASSPLISYNEQFF.

The V call is TRBV6-5, the J call TRBJ2-7; 9 nucleotides line up with TRBD1. CDR1 is MNHEY, CDR2 SVGAGI, per germline. The CDR3 has 15 residues. V trimming: 4 bases; J trimming: 4 bases; junction bases outside the gene matches: 8. CDR3 sequence (DNA): TGTGCCAGCAGTTTTCGGACAGGGGTATTGTACGAGCAGTACTTC. This encodes CASSFRTGVLYEQYF.

The chain couples TRBV9 to TRBJ2-5; D call uncertain. This CDR3 contains 11 residues. V lost 4 bases, J lost 9 bases, and 10 bases lay in between. CDR1 is SGDLS, CDR2 YYNGEE, per germline. CDR3 region: CASSPRAPQYF. The CDR3 DNA sequence: TGTGCCAGCAGCCCCCGGGCTCCCCAGTACTTC.

The rearrangement links TRBV11-3 to TRBJ1-1; D is undetermined. The germline CDR1 and CDR2 sequences are SGHNT and YENEEA. This CDR3 region has 16 residues. Trimming removed 1 base at V and 3 bases at J, with 15 bases between. CDR3 amino acids: CASSLGTDLLHTEAFF. CDR3 coding DNA: TGTGCCAGCAGCTTAGGAACGGACCTCCTCCACACTGAAGCTTTCTTT.

The chain has TRBV2 and TRBJ2-2; D gene ambiguous. The CDR3 loop spans 13 amino acids. V was clipped by 7 bases and J by 2 bases, with 8 bases between them. In germline, CDR1 is SNHLY, CDR2 FYNNEI. This CDR3 reads CASTRSNTGELFF. CDR3 coding DNA: TGTGCCAGCACGCGATCTAACACCGGGGAGCTGTTTTTT.

V and J are TRBV19 and TRBJ2-7; possibly TRBD1 or TRBD2 for D (5 bases each). Germline CDR1 reads LNHDA; CDR2 reads SQIVND (reference sequence). V was trimmed by 9 bases and J by 0 bases, leaving 12 bases between them. This CDR3 spans 13 amino acids. The CDR3 DNA is TGTGCCAGCCGGGACGGCTCCTCCTACGAGCAGTACTTC. The encoded protein is CASRDGSSYEQYF.

The sample holds one count of this clone. This chain joins TRBV7-2 and TRBJ2-1; D might be TRBD1 (6 bases). CDR1 SGHTA and CDR2 FQGNSA come from the germline V gene. Deletions cut 3 bases from V and 9 bases from J, with 15 bases between. CDR3 length: 14 residues. This CDR3 is CASSFDQGKSEQFF. In DNA form, the CDR3 reads TGTGCCAGCAGCTTCGACCAGGGGAAGAGTGAGCAGTTCTTC.

This CDR3 reads CASSLRGRYEQYF. CDR3 in DNA: TGTGCCAGCAGCTTAAGGGGGAGATACGAGCAGTACTTC. This sequence joins TRBV7-2 and TRBJ2-7; D might be TRBD1 (6 bases). The germline gives CDR1 SGHTA, CDR2 FQGNSA. The V gene lost 2 bases and the J gene lost 4 bases, with 9 bases spanning the gap. The CDR3 is made up of 13 amino acids.

The rearrangement links TRBV7-6 to TRBJ2-7; 8 bases match TRBD1. V lost 0 bases to trimming and J lost 2 bases; unmatched junction nucleotides: 3. CDR3 length: 15 amino acids. CDR1 is SGHVS, CDR2 FNYEAQ, per germline. Here the CDR3 DNA reads TGTGCCAGCAGCTTAGCGGACAGGGCCCCCTACGAGCAGTACTTC. Amino acid sequence: CASSLADRAPYEQYF.

This sequence joins TRBV29-1 and TRBJ1-1; D might be TRBD1 (6 bases). CDR1 SQVTM and CDR2 ANQGSEA come from the germline V gene. V gave up 1 base and J gave up 4 bases, with 10 bases separating them. This CDR3 is built from 13 residues. The CDR3 sequence: CSVEGPRGTEAFF. DNA for the CDR3: TGCAGCGTTGAAGGGCCCAGGGGCACTGAAGCTTTCTTT. The full variable domain, with the rest looked up from reference TRBV29-1 and TRBJ1-1, is SAVISQKPSRDICQRGTSLTIQCQVDSQVTMMFWYRQQPGQSLTLIATANQGSEATYESGFVIDKFPISRPNLTFSTLTVSNMSPEDSSIYLCSVEGPRGTEAFFGQGTRLTVV.

This rearrangement joins TRBV5-1 to TRBJ2-2; D is uncertain. The CDR3 contains 16 residues. V was pared by 0 bases and J by 1 base, with 10 bases between. Germline CDR1 and CDR2: SGHRS and YFSETQ. CDR3 sequence: CASSLAADLNTGELFF. CDR3 in DNA: TGCGCCAGCAGCTTGGCCGCAGATCTGAACACCGGGGAGCTGTTTTTT.

The chain employs TRBV5-1 and TRBJ1-5; D perhaps matches TRBD1 (5 bases). Germline CDR1 and CDR2: SGHRS and YFSETQ. Trimming took 2 bases from V and 3 from J, leaving 12 bases between them. The CDR3 has 15 residues. CDR3 in DNA: TGCGCCAGCAGCTTTCAGGGCGGATCCAATCAGCCCCAGCATTTT. It yields the protein CASSFQGGSNQPQHF.

V and J are TRBV28 and TRBJ2-2, with 11 bases that match TRBD1. Looked up from germline, CDR1 is MDHEN and CDR2 is SYDVKM. V trimming: 2 bases; J trimming: 1 base; junction bases outside the gene matches: 6. The CDR3 loop spans 18 amino acids. This CDR3 reads CASSLIGQGARNTGELFF. DNA of the CDR3: TGTGCCAGCAGTTTAATCGGACAGGGGGCGCGGAACACCGGGGAGCTGTTTTTT.

V usage is TRBV27 and J usage is TRBJ2-5, with 13 bases lining up with TRBD2. Losses at the gene ends were 0 bases for V and 5 bases for J; bases not matched to a gene: 6. The CDR3 sequence is 17 residues long. Germline-derived CDR1 and CDR2 are MNHEY and SMNVEV (reference sequence). This CDR3 reads CASSLSLAGGWPETQYF. CDR3 bases: TGTGCCAGCAGTTTATCACTAGCGGGAGGGTGGCCGGAGACCCAGTACTTC.

The genes are TRBV18 and TRBJ2-5, with D tentatively TRBD1 (6 bases). CDR3 length: 14 residues. V was cut by 3 bases and J by 5 bases, with 13 bases left in between. Germline V lookup: CDR1 KGHSH, CDR2 LQKENI. The CDR3, as DNA: TGTGCCAGCTCACCCACAGGGCTTGGTGAGACCCAGTACTTC. Protein product: CASSPTGLGETQYF.

This sequence joins TRBV18 and TRBJ2-3; 8 bases match TRBD2. Germline assignment: CDR1 KGHSH and CDR2 LQKENI. The CDR3 sequence is 16 residues long. The J segment lost 0 bases and the V segment lost 5 bases, leaving 7 bases of the junction unmatched. As DNA, the CDR3 is TGTGCCAGCTCAGCCCGACTAGCGTTGAGCACAGATACGCAGTATTTT. Translated: CASSARLALSTDTQYF.

In this sample, this clone turned up once. The chain links TRBV5-5 to TRBJ2-7; 9 bases map to TRBD2. Germline V gene data show CDR1 as SGHKS and CDR2 as YYEKEE (reference sequence). V shed 4 bases, J shed 4 bases, and the junction held 9 bases outside the gene matches. This CDR3 comprises 15 residues. In DNA form, the CDR3 reads TGTGCCAGCAGCCATAATAGCGGGAGAGCATACGAGCAGTACTTC. It translates to CASSHNSGRAYEQYF.

The genes are TRBV18 and TRBJ2-1; weak D call: TRBD2 (5 bases). Trimming cost V 3 bases and J 1 base, with 10 bases left between them. Germline CDR1 is KGHSH and CDR2 is LQKENI. The CDR3 extends over 15 amino acids. CDR3 nucleotides: TGTGCCAGCTCACCTCGGACTGATTCCTACAATGAGCAGTTCTTC. Translated, it gives CASSPRTDSYNEQFF. Based on the CDR3 plus reference TRBV18 and TRBJ2-1, the full variable domain is NAGVMQNPRHLVRRRGQEARLRCSPMKGHSHVYWYRQLPEEGLKFMVYLQKENIIDESGMPKERFSAEFPKEGPSILRIQQVVRGDSAAYFCASSPRTDSYNEQFFGPGTRLTVL.

The rearrangement links TRBV5-1 to TRBJ1-1; D perhaps matches TRBD1 (5 bases). Germline V gene lookup returns CDR1 SGHRS and CDR2 YFSETQ. The CDR3 runs to 13 residues. V lost 5 bases to trimming and J lost 2 bases, with 10 bases between them. CDR3 region: CASRLDSNTEAFF. CDR3 DNA: TGCGCCAGCAGACTTGACAGTAACACTGAAGCTTTCTTT.

A few counts support this clone. J is TRBJ1-1 and V is TRBV6-1, with D perhaps TRBD1 (6 bases). The CDR3 length is 14 residues. Trimming removed 11 bases at V and 3 bases at J, with 19 bases between. Germline CDR1 MNHNS, CDR2 SASEGT. For the CDR3, the DNA is TGTGCCGGGACATCGGGCGGGGGGGACACTGAAGCTTTCTTT. It specifies CAGTSGGGDTEAFF.